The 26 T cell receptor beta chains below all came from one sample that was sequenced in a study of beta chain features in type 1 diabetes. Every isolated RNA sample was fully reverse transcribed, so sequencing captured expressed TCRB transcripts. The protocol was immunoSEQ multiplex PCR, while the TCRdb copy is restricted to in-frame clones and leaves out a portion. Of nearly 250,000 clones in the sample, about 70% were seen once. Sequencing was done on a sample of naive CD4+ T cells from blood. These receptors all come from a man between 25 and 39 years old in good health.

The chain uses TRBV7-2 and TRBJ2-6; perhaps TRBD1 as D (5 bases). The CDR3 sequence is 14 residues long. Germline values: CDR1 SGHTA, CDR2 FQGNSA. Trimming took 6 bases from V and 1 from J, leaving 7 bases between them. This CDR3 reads CASRAGSGANVLTF. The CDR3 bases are TGTGCCAGCAGGGCAGGGTCTGGGGCCAACGTCCTGACTTTC.

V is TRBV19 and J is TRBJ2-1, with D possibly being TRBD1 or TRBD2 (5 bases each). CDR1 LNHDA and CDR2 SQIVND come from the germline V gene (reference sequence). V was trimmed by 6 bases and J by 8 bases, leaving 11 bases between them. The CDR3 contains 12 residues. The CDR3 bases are TGTGCCAGTAGCGACTTGGGGGATGAGCAGTTCTTC. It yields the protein CASSDLGDEQFF.

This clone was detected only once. The CDR3 bases are TGTGCCAGCAGCTTAGCGGTCGGCCCTAGCGAGCAGTACTTC. Translation gives CASSLAVGPSEQYF. The chain has TRBV7-2 and TRBJ2-7; no definite D call. In germline, CDR1 is SGHTA, CDR2 FQGNSA. CDR3 length: 14 amino acids. V was trimmed by 0 bases and J by 6 bases, leaving 12 bases between them.

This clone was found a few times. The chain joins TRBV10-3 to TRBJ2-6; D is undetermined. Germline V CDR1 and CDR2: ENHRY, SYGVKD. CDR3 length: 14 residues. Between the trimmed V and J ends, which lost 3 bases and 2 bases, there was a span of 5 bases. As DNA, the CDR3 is TGTGCCATCAGTGAACATACTGGGGCCAACGTCCTGACTTTC. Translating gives CAISEHTGANVLTF.

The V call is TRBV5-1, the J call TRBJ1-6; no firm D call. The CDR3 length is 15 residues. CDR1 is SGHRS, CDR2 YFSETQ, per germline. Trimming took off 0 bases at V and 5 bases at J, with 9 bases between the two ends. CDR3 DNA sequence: TGCGCCAGCAGCTTGGAAGGGAACCATAATTCACCCCTCCACTTT. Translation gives CASSLEGNHNSPLHF.

The CDR3 reads CASSLAWRGRGEQYF. CDR3 in DNA: TGTGCCAGCAGCTTAGCGTGGCGGGGTCGAGGCGAGCAGTACTTC. J is TRBJ2-7 and V is TRBV7-6, with a tentative D call TRBD2 (6 bases). V was pared by 0 bases and J by 6 bases, with 15 bases between. Germline-derived CDR1 and CDR2 are SGHVS and FNYEAQ. This CDR3 spans 15 amino acids.

Here the CDR3 DNA reads TGTGCCTGGAGTGCTCTTCCTCGGTCCTACGAGCAGTACTTC. Its protein is CAWSALPRSYEQYF. V and J are TRBV30 and TRBJ2-7; no reliable D call. There are 14 residues in the CDR3. Germline V gene lookup returns CDR1 GTSNPN and CDR2 SVGIG (reference sequence). V lost 1 base to trimming and J lost 1 base, with 11 bases between them.

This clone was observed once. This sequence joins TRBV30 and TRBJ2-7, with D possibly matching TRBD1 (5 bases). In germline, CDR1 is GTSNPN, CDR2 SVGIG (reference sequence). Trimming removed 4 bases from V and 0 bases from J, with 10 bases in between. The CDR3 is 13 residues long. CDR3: CAWMVQGSYEQYF. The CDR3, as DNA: TGTGCCTGGATGGTTCAGGGCTCCTACGAGCAGTACTTC.

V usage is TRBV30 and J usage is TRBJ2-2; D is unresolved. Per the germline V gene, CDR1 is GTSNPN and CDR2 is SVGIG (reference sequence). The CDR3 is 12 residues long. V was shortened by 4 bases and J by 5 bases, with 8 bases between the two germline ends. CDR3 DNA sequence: TGTGCCTGGAACCCCACTACCGGGGAGCTGTTTTTT. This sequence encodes CAWNPTTGELFF.

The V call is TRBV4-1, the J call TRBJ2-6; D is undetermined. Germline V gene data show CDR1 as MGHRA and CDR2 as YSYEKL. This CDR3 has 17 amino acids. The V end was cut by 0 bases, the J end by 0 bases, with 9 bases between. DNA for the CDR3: TGCGCCAGCAGCCAAGATGAGGCGGCCTCTGGGGCCAACGTCCTGACTTTC. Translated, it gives CASSQDEAASGANVLTF.

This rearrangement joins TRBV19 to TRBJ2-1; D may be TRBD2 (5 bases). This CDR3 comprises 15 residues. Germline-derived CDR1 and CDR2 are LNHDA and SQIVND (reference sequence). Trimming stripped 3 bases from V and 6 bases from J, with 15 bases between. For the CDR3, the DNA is TGTGCCAGTAGTATGAGCGGAGGAAGGCGCAATGAGCAGTTCTTC. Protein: CASSMSGGRRNEQFF.

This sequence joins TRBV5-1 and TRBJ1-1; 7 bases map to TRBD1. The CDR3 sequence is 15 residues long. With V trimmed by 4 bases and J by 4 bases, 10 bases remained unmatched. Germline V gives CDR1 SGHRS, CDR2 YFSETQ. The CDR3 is CASSTQGPGGTEAFF. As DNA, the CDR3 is TGCGCCAGCAGCACACAGGGGCCGGGCGGCACTGAAGCTTTCTTT. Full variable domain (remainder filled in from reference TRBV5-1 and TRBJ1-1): KAGVTQTPRYLIKTRGQQVTLSCSPISGHRSVSWYQQTPGQGLQFLFEYFSETQRNKGNFPGRFSGRQFSNSRSEMNVSTLELGDSALYLCASSTQGPGGTEAFFGQGTRLTVV.

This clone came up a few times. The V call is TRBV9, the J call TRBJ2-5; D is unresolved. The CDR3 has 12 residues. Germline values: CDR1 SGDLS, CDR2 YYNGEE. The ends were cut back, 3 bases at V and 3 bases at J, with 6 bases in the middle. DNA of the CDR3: TGTGCCAGCAGCGGCGCGGAAGAGACCCAGTACTTC. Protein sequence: CASSGAEETQYF. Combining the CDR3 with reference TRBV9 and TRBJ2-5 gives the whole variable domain DSGVTQTPKHLITATGQRVTLRCSPRSGDLSVYWYQQSLDQGLQFLIQYYNGEERAKGNILERFSAQQFPDLHSELNLSSLELGDSALYFCASSGAEETQYFGPGTRLLVL.

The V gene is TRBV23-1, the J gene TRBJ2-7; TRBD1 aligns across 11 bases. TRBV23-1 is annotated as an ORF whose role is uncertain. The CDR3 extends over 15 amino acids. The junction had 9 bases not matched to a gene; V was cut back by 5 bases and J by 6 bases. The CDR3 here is CASSVEPGQGGEQYF. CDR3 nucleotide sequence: TGCGCCAGCAGTGTTGAACCGGGACAGGGGGGCGAGCAGTACTTC.

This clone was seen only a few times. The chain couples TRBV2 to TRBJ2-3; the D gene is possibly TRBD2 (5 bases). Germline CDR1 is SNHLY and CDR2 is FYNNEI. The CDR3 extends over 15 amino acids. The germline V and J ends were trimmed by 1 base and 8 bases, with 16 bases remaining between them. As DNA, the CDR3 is TGTGCCAGCAGTGAAGATTCCGGGATCGCGGGTACGCAGTATTTT. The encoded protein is CASSEDSGIAGTQYF.

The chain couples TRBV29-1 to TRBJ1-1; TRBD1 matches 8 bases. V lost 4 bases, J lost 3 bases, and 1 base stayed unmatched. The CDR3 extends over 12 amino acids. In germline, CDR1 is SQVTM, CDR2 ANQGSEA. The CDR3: CSVAQGDTEAFF. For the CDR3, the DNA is TGCAGCGTTGCACAGGGGGACACTGAAGCTTTCTTT. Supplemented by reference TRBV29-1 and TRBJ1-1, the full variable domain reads SAVISQKPSRDICQRGTSLTIQCQVDSQVTMMFWYRQQPGQSLTLIATANQGSEATYESGFVIDKFPISRPNLTFSTLTVSNMSPEDSSIYLCSVAQGDTEAFFGQGTRLTVV.

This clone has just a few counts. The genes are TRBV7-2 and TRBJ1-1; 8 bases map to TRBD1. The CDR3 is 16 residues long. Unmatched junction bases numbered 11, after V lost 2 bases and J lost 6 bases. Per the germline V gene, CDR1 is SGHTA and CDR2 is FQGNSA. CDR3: CASSLSRDRFRAEAFF. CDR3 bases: TGTGCCAGCAGCTTATCCCGGGACAGGTTTAGGGCTGAAGCTTTCTTT.

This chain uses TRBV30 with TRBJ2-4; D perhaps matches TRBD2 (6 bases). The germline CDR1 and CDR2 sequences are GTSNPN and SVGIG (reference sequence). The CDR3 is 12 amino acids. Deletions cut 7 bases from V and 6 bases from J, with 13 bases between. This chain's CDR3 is CASTMGGNIQYF. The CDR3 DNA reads TGTGCCTCAACTATGGGGGGAAACATTCAGTACTTC.

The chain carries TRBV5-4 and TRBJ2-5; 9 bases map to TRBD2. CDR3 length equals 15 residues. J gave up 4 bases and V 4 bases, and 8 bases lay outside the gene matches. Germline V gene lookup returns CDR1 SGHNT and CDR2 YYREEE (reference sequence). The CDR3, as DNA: TGTGCCAGCAGCACCCTACTAGCGGGCCGAGAGACCCAGTACTTC. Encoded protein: CASSTLLAGRETQYF. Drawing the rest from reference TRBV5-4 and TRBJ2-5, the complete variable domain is ETGVTQSPTHLIKTRGQQVTLRCSSQSGHNTVSWYQQALGQGPQFIFQYYREEENGRGNFPPRFSGLQFPNYSSELNVNALELDDSALYLCASSTLLAGRETQYFGPGTRLLVL.

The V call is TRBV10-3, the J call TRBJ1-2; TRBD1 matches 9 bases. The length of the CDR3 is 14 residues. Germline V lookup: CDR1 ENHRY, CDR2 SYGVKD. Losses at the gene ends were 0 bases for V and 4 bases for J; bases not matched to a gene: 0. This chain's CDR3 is CAISESQGAYGYTF. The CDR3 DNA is TGTGCCATCAGTGAGTCACAGGGGGCCTATGGCTACACCTTC.

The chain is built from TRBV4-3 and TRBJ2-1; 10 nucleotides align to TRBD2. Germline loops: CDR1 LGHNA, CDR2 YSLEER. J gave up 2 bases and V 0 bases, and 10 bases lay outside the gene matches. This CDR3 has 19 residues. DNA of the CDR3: TGCGCCAGCAGCCAAGATCTGGTAGCGGGAGGCCCTCCCTACAATGAGCAGTTCTTC. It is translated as CASSQDLVAGGPPYNEQFF.

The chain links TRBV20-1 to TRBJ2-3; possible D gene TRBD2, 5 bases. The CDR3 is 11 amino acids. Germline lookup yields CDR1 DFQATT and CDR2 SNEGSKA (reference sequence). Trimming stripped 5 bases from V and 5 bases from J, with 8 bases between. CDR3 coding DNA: TGCAGTGCTGACGGAGGAGATACGCAGTATTTT. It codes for CSADGGDTQYF.

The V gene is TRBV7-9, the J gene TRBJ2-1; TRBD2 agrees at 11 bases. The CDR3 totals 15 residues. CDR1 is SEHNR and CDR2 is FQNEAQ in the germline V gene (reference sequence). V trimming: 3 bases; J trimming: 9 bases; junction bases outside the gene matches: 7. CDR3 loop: CASSFKGLAEREQFF. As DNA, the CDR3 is TGTGCCAGCAGCTTCAAGGGACTAGCGGAACGTGAGCAGTTCTTC.

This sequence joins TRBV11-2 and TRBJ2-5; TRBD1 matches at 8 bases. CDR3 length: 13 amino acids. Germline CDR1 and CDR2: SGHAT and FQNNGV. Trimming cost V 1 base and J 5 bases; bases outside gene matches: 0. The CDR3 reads CASSLGQGETQYF. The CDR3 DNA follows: TGTGCCAGCAGCTTAGGACAGGGGGAGACCCAGTACTTC.

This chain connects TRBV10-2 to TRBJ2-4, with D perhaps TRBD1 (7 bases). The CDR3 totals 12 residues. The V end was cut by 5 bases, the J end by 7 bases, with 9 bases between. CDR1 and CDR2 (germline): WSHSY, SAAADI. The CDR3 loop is CASSPGGNIQYF. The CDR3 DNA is TGCGCCAGCAGTCCAGGGGGGAACATTCAGTACTTC.

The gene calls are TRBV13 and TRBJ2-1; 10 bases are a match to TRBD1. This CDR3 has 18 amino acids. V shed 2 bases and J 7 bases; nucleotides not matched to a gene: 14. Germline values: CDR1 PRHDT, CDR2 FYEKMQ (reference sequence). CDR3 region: CASSLKARDRGGKNEQFF. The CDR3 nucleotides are TGTGCCAGCAGCTTAAAGGCCCGGGACAGGGGAGGGAAAAATGAGCAGTTCTTC.